This T cell receptor (beta chain) was sequenced during a study of blood T cell repertoires in COVID-19. Study in general: From T cells, B-cell-depleted T cells, or PBMCs came the material, which was cDNA or gDNA.

Sequencing was performed with immunoSEQ multiplex PCR; in TCRdb, only in-frame clones are kept and a portion is missing. The data show roughly 250,000 clones, approximately 83% seen once. V trimming: 4 bases; J trimming: 5 bases; junction bases outside the gene matches: 8. CDR3 length: 16 residues. Per germline, CDR1 LGHDT and CDR2 YNNKEL (reference sequence). Sequenced: PBMCs or T cells enriched from blood (not recorded which). The sequence was obtained from a woman aged 40 to 50 with acute COVID-19. The chain combines TRBV3-1 (or the pseudogene TRBV3-2) with TRBJ2-5, with TRBD2 identical over 12 bases. CDR3 nucleotide sequence: TGTGCCAGCAGCCGAAGACTAGCGGGAGTTTCGGAGACCCAGTACTTC. It codes for CASSRRLAGVSETQYF.